The 23 T cell receptor beta chains reported below all come from one sample, sequenced in a study of blood T cells in healthy people across ages. Sample-barcoded 5' priming and a J-beta primer mix drove a second PCR of roughly 7 to 11 cycles. Using its own MiXCR run on the 5' RACE reads, TCRdb lists one record per CDR3 protein. The data show some 900,000 distinct CDR3 sequences, 45% to 50% seen once. The material sequenced was blood. These receptors all stem from a man aged 25-45 years in good health.

This clonotype was counted between two and nine times. The chain employs TRBV7-2 and TRBJ2-1; D remains unclear. Trimming cost V 1 base and J 7 bases, with 8 bases left between them. This CDR3 spans 13 amino acids. Germline V lookup: CDR1 SGHTA, CDR2 FQGNSA. The CDR3 DNA is TGTGCCAGCAGCTTAGTGGGGTTGAATGAGCAGTTCTTC. This sequence encodes CASSLVGLNEQFF.

The chain carries TRBV12-3 or TRBV12-4 and TRBJ1-2; D unclear. The CDR3 totals 14 residues. The V gene lost 6 bases and the J gene lost 4 bases, with 15 bases spanning the gap. The DNA of the CDR3 is TGTGCCAGCAGCAGGCGTTCTATCGGCTATGGCTACACCTTC. The encoded protein is CASSRRSIGYGYTF.

This rearrangement joins TRBV7-2 to TRBJ1-2; TRBD1 aligns across 9 bases. CDR3 length: 15 residues. Trimming cost V 4 bases and J 4 bases; bases outside gene matches: 7. Per germline, CDR1 SGHTA and CDR2 FQGNSA. CDR3 amino acids: CASSSNRGPFYGYTF. CDR3 DNA sequence: TGTGCCAGCAGCTCAAACAGGGGGCCTTTCTATGGCTACACCTTC.

The chain has TRBV5-1 and TRBJ2-1, with TRBD1 identical over 7 bases. CDR1 is SGHRS and CDR2 is YFSETQ in the germline V gene. The CDR3 length is 16 residues. Trimming cost V 5 bases and J 3 bases; bases outside gene matches: 11. The CDR3: CASRSPPGTVYNEQFF. CDR3 DNA sequence: TGCGCCAGCAGGAGCCCCCCGGGGACAGTCTACAATGAGCAGTTCTTC.

The V gene is TRBV4-3, the J gene TRBJ2-1; D possibly corresponds to TRBD2 (7 bases). The CDR3 is made up of 15 amino acids. CDR1 and CDR2 (germline): LGHNA, YSLEER. V was trimmed by 1 base and J by 9 bases, leaving 16 bases between them. The CDR3 region has the DNA TGCGCCAGCAGCCAAGGGCGGGGGCCGAAACGTGAGCAGTTCTTC. Translation: CASSQGRGPKREQFF.

The V gene is TRBV20-1, the J gene TRBJ2-5; D not resolved. Germline CDR1 reads DFQATT; CDR2 reads SNEGSKA (reference sequence). CDR3 length: 13 amino acids. V lost 5 bases and J lost 2, with 12 bases in between. DNA for the CDR3: TGCAGTGCTGTGGGGTTTGGGCAAGAGACCCAGTACTTC. It specifies CSAVGFGQETQYF.

The rearrangement joins TRBV7-2 to TRBJ2-5; D perhaps matches TRBD1 (5 bases). V lost 2 bases to trimming and J lost 3 bases, with 13 bases between them. The CDR3 loop spans 15 amino acids. CDR1 and CDR2 from the germline V gene are SGHTA and FQGNSA. Here the CDR3 DNA reads TGTGCCAGCAGCTTACCTCTGGGGCGTAAAGAGACCCAGTACTTC. This encodes CASSLPLGRKETQYF. The entire variable domain, with the rest obtained from reference TRBV7-2 and TRBJ2-5, is as follows: GAGVSQSPSNKVTEKGKDVELRCDPISGHTALYWYRQSLGQGLEFLIYFQGNSAPDKSGLPSDRFSAERTGGSVSTLTIQRTQQEDSAVYLCASSLPLGRKETQYFGPGTRLLVL.

This clonotype was picked up a small number of times. The chain couples TRBV6-2 or TRBV6-3 to TRBJ2-4; 8 nucleotides line up with TRBD1. The better agreement between TRBJ2-7 and the DNA end casts doubt on the J call. This CDR3 comprises 14 residues. Germline lookup yields CDR1 MNHEY and CDR2 SVGEGT. The CDR3 sequence is CASSYQDRVYEQYF. As DNA, the CDR3 is TGTGCCAGCAGTTACCAGGACAGGGTCTACGAGCAGTACTTC.

J is TRBJ1-5 and V is TRBV12-3 or TRBV12-4, with D uncertain. The CDR3 runs to 13 residues. With 2 bases removed from V and 7 bases from J, the gap between germline ends came to 9 bases. CDR3 DNA sequence: TGTGCCAGCAGTTTACGGGGATTGCAGCCCCAGCATTTT. Amino acids: CASSLRGLQPQHF.

The rearrangement links TRBV11-3 to TRBJ2-1; D might be TRBD1 or TRBD2, each matching 5 bases. Per germline, CDR1 SGHNT and CDR2 YENEEA. V was pared by 5 bases and J by 8 bases, with 16 bases between. This CDR3 has 14 amino acids. The CDR3: CASSLRQRGHEQFF. In nucleotides, the CDR3 is TGTGCCAGCAGCCTACGACAGCGAGGGCATGAGCAGTTCTTC.

The chain combines TRBV30 with TRBJ1-4; D gene unclear. V shed 0 bases and J shed 0 bases, with 5 bases lying between them. The CDR3 runs 14 residues. Germline V CDR1 and CDR2: GTSNPN, SVGIG (reference sequence). The CDR3 here is CAWSVTATNEKLFF. DNA of the CDR3: TGTGCCTGGAGTGTCACGGCAACTAATGAAAAACTGTTTTTT.

The chain has TRBV5-1 and TRBJ1-1; D unresolved. V lost 5 bases, J lost 1 base, and 12 bases lay in between. Germline V gene data show CDR1 as SGHRS and CDR2 as YFSETQ. This CDR3 is built from 14 residues. In DNA form, the CDR3 reads TGCGCCAGCAGGCGTGGACGGACGAACACTGAAGCTTTCTTT. It specifies CASRRGRTNTEAFF.

A few counts support this clonotype. V is TRBV12-3 or TRBV12-4 and J is TRBJ2-2; tentatively, D is TRBD1 (6 bases). The V end was cut by 7 bases, the J end by 8 bases, with 11 bases between. CDR3 length: 12 residues. Here the CDR3 DNA reads TGTGCCAGCACCGCAGGGGCAGGGGAGCTGTTTTTT. Translation: CASTAGAGELFF.

The V call is TRBV11-2, the J call TRBJ1-5, with D possibly matching TRBD1 (6 bases). V was cut by 0 bases and J by 6 bases, with 15 bases left in between. There are 16 residues in the CDR3. Per the germline V gene, CDR1 is SGHAT and CDR2 is FQNNGV. CDR3 sequence: CASSLDRGGWSQPQHF. The CDR3 region has the DNA TGTGCCAGCAGCTTAGATCGGGGGGGCTGGAGTCAGCCCCAGCATTTT. The whole variable domain, remainder taken from reference TRBV11-2 and TRBJ1-5, is EAGVAQSPRYKIIEKRQSVAFWCNPISGHATLYWYQQILGQGPKLLIQFQNNGVVDDSQLPKDRFSAERLKGVDSTLKIQPAKLEDSAVYLCASSLDRGGWSQPQHFGDGTRLSIL.

The chain links TRBV7-2 to TRBJ2-7; D perhaps matches TRBD1 (6 bases). The V end was cut by 4 bases, the J end by 6 bases, with 16 bases between. Germline V CDR1 and CDR2: SGHTA, FQGNSA. The CDR3 sequence is 14 residues long. The CDR3 sequence is CASSSGNTGLEQYF. In DNA form, the CDR3 reads TGTGCCAGCAGCTCGGGGAACACAGGGCTCGAGCAGTACTTC.

The V call is TRBV5-1, the J call TRBJ1-5; no clear D. Trimming removed 4 bases at V and 3 bases at J, with 8 bases between. CDR1 SGHRS and CDR2 YFSETQ come from the germline V gene. CDR3 size: 13 residues. CDR3: CASSPGYNQPQHF. The CDR3 DNA is TGCGCCAGCAGCCCCGGATACAATCAGCCCCAGCATTTT.

This clonotype was detected only a few times. For the CDR3, the DNA is TGTGCCACCAGCAGAGATCTGGGTAGCAATCAGCCCCAGCATTTT. As protein: CATSRDLGSNQPQHF. J is TRBJ1-5 and V is TRBV15; D gene ambiguous. The CDR3 extends over 15 amino acids. Germline CDR1 reads LNHNV; CDR2 reads YYDKDF (reference sequence). The V end was cut by 0 bases, the J end by 0 bases, with 6 bases between.

This clonotype has just one count. The rearrangement uses TRBV5-1 and TRBJ1-1; D remains ambiguous. Germline V gives CDR1 SGHRS, CDR2 YFSETQ. V was pared by 3 bases and J by 1 base, with 10 bases between. CDR3 length equals 14 residues. CDR3 sequence reads: CASSSSAPNTEAFF. In DNA form, the CDR3 reads TGCGCCAGCAGCTCGTCGGCCCCGAACACTGAAGCTTTCTTT.

With regard to this clonotype: One base away lies a much larger clone, so this may be a sequencing read error. The V gene is TRBV4-2, the J gene TRBJ2-3; 7 bases map to TRBD2. The CDR3 runs to 16 residues. Germline assignment: CDR1 LGHNA and CDR2 YNFKEQ. The CDR3 reads CASSQEKGGGPDTRYF. DNA for the CDR3: TGTGCCAGCAGCCAAGAGAAGGGCGGGGGACCAGATACGCGGTATTTT.

The chain joins TRBV20-1 to TRBJ2-3; 8 nucleotides align to TRBD2. CDR3 length: 17 residues. Looked up from germline, CDR1 is DFQATT and CDR2 is SNEGSKA (reference sequence). V was pared by 3 bases and J by 4 bases, with 15 bases of the junction left unmatched. The chain's CDR3 is CSARTPPGAGAADTQYF. The CDR3, as DNA: TGCAGTGCTAGGACCCCTCCAGGAGCGGGAGCTGCAGATACGCAGTATTTT.

The chain carries TRBV28 and TRBJ1-2; 9 bases match TRBD1. The V gene's germline CDR1 is MDHEN and CDR2 SYDVKM. The CDR3 spans 15 residues. Trimming took 6 bases from V and 4 from J; bases not matched to a gene: 9. The CDR3 coding sequence is TGTGCCAGCAGGTCCGGGGACAGGGCCTCCTATGGCTACACCTTC. It yields the protein CASRSGDRASYGYTF.

The chain combines TRBV10-3 with TRBJ1-2; tentatively, D is TRBD1 (6 bases). The germline V and J ends were trimmed by 2 bases and 5 bases, with 18 bases remaining between them. Germline CDR1 ENHRY, CDR2 SYGVKD. This CDR3 is built from 16 residues. The CDR3, as DNA: TGTGCCATCAGTGAGGCAGGGGACGCGGGAGATTATGGCTACACCTTC. Amino acids: CAISEAGDAGDYGYTF.

In DNA, the CDR3 is TGCAGCGTTGTCTCAGATTTCTATGGCTACACCTTC. Protein product: CSVVSDFYGYTF. This chain connects TRBV29-1 to TRBJ1-2; D not resolved. The CDR3 consists of 12 residues. Germline-derived CDR1 and CDR2 are SQVTM and ANQGSEA. V was trimmed by 4 bases and J by 4 bases, leaving 10 bases between them.